What follows are 8 T cell receptor beta chains derived from one specimen sequenced in a study of control samples from healthy donors and cancer patients. Produced via immunoSEQ multiplex PCR; TCRdb's table is partial and in-frame only. The sample includes 75,000 to 95,000 clones, more than 70% of them seen just once. Sequencing used blood. Source of these receptors: a woman aged 45-65 years in good health.

DNA for the CDR3: TGTGCCAGCAGTTTAACGGAAGGCACTGAAGCTTTCTTT. It yields the protein CASSLTEGTEAFF. This chain connects TRBV27 to TRBJ1-1; D is unclear. This CDR3 is 13 amino acids long. From germline, CDR1 is MNHEY and CDR2 SMNVEV (reference sequence). V lost 2 bases and J lost 4, with 8 bases in between.

Only a few counts were recorded for this clone. The chain uses TRBV30 and TRBJ2-2, with 10 bases matching TRBD1. Trimming took 5 bases from V and 7 from J; bases not matched to a gene: 13. The CDR3 is 16 amino acids. Germline values: CDR1 GTSNPN, CDR2 SVGIG (reference sequence). In DNA form, the CDR3 reads TGTGCCTGGGACGGATTGGGACAGGGGTTAGTCGGGGAGCTGTTTTTT. This sequence encodes CAWDGLGQGLVGELFF. Full variable domain (remainder filled in from reference TRBV30 and TRBJ2-2): SQTIHQWPATLVQPVGSPLSLECTVEGTSNPNLYWYRQAAGRGLQLLFYSVGIGQISSEVPQNLSASRPQDRQFILSSKKLLLSDSGFYLCAWDGLGQGLVGELFFGEGSRLTVL.

The rearrangement uses TRBV2 and TRBJ1-5; possibly TRBD1 for D (5 bases). The V end was cut by 3 bases, the J end by 5 bases, with 17 bases between. This CDR3 is built from 16 residues. CDR1 and CDR2 from the germline V gene are SNHLY and FYNNEI. CDR3 loop: CASSDDDYGGYQPQHF. The CDR3 region has the DNA TGTGCCAGCAGTGATGACGATTATGGGGGGTATCAGCCCCAGCATTTT.

The chain recombines TRBV7-2 with TRBJ1-4; D is possibly TRBD1 (5 bases). The CDR3 is 13 amino acids. CDR1 and CDR2 (germline): SGHTA, FQGNSA. The germline V and J ends were trimmed by 3 bases and 8 bases, with 10 bases remaining between them. The CDR3 here is CASSFQGKEKLFF. The CDR3 nucleotides are TGTGCCAGCAGCTTCCAGGGAAAGGAAAAACTGTTTTTT. The entire variable domain, with the rest obtained from reference TRBV7-2 and TRBJ1-4, is as follows: GAGVSQSPSNKVTEKGKDVELRCDPISGHTALYWYRQSLGQGLEFLIYFQGNSAPDKSGLPSDRFSAERTGGSVSTLTIQRTQQEDSAVYLCASSFQGKEKLFFGSGTQLSVL.

The chain carries TRBV9 and TRBJ2-3; 10 nucleotides align to TRBD2. Germline V gene data show CDR1 as SGDLS and CDR2 as YYNGEE. The CDR3 spans 15 residues. V lost 1 base to trimming and J lost 4 bases; unmatched junction nucleotides: 3. CDR3 DNA sequence: TGTGCCAGCAGCGTAAGCGGGGGGGTCTCAGATACGCAGTATTTT. Translation gives CASSVSGGVSDTQYF.

The V gene is TRBV9, the J gene TRBJ1-3, with TRBD1 identical over 8 bases. Germline V gene data show CDR1 as SGDLS and CDR2 as YYNGEE. Trimming at V came to 2 bases and at J to 4 bases, leaving 8 bases not matched to a gene. This CDR3 is built from 16 residues. This chain's CDR3 is CASSVDRGGFGNTIYF. The CDR3 DNA is TGTGCCAGCAGCGTTGACAGGGGCGGTTTCGGAAACACCATATATTTT. The full variable domain, completed using reference TRBV9 and TRBJ1-3, is DSGVTQTPKHLITATGQRVTLRCSPRSGDLSVYWYQQSLDQGLQFLIQYYNGEERAKGNILERFSAQQFPDLHSELNLSSLELGDSALYFCASSVDRGGFGNTIYFGEGSWLTVV.

V and J are TRBV24-1 and TRBJ1-1; 10 bases line up with TRBD1. Unmatched junction bases numbered 22, after V lost 3 bases and J lost 4 bases. This CDR3 has 21 amino acids. Germline V gene sequence: CDR1 KGHDR, CDR2 SFDVKD. The DNA of the CDR3 is TGTGCCACCAGTGATCCGCGCCGCCGACAGGGGGCCCGCTGGGGGTGCACTGAAGCTTTCTTT. The encoded protein is CATSDPRRRQGARWGCTEAFF.

V and J are TRBV3-1 (or the pseudogene TRBV3-2) and TRBJ1-5; D call uncertain. V lost 4 bases to trimming and J lost 0 bases, with 16 bases between them. The CDR3 loop spans 17 amino acids. Per germline, CDR1 LGHDT and CDR2 YNNKEL (reference sequence). The CDR3 DNA follows: TGTGCCAGCAGCCCCCGACCCTTGACGGTTAGCAATCAGCCCCAGCATTTT. Translating it yields CASSPRPLTVSNQPQHF.